Below, one T cell receptor (beta chain) is given with its context. Original processing methods: Amplified reference gene primers provided the basis for estimating nucleated cell counts. Sequencing used immunoSEQ multiplex PCR; TCRdb keeps in-frame clones, though not all of them. That table furnishes V, J and clone size, whereas the DNA furnished D and trimming. The sample records about 81,000 clones, around 88% being singletons. This sample is part of a study of blood T cell repertoires in COVID-19. Across the study: COVID-19 samples collected from the United States, Italy and Spain covered acute and convalescent phases. Sources were T cells, B-cell-depleted T cells, or PBMCs; the material itself was cDNA or gDNA.

The CDR3 loop spans 18 amino acids. V shed 4 bases, J shed 1 base, and the junction held 16 bases outside the gene matches. Germline V CDR1 and CDR2: SGHRS, YFSETQ. The material sequenced was peripheral blood. The receptor was isolated from an elderly woman with acute or convalescent COVID-19. The rearrangement links TRBV5-1 to TRBJ2-5, with TRBD1 identical over 7 bases. In nucleotides, the CDR3 is TGCGCCAGCAGCCGCTGGGGCGCAGTCGGGACAGCCCAAGAGACCCAGTACTTC. Its protein product is CASSRWGAVGTAQETQYF. Supplemented by reference TRBV5-1 and TRBJ2-5, the full variable domain reads KAGVTQTPRYLIKTRGQQVTLSCSPISGHRSVSWYQQTPGQGLQFLFEYFSETQRNKGNFPGRFSGRQFSNSRSEMNVSTLELGDSALYLCASSRWGAVGTAQETQYFGPGTRLLVL.